This T cell receptor beta chain was documented in a study of naive and memory T cell subsets. This clonotype was detected many times. Trimming left V 5 bases short and J 5 bases short, with 12 bases between. The CDR3 is made up of 12 amino acids. CDR1 and CDR2 (germline): DFQATT, SNEGSKA (reference sequence). An equimolar mix of two oligonucleotides served as the beta constant-region primer for TRBC1 and TRBC2. Nested alpha and beta constant-region primers with the SP2 primer drove four PCR rounds on ligated cDNA. TCRdb processed the UMI-ligation and nested PCR reads anew with MiXCR; each CDR3 protein has one entry. The sample contains about 82,000 distinct CDR3 sequences, roughly 9.2% of which appear only once.

Sequenced: naive CD8+ T cells from blood. This chain uses TRBV20-1 with TRBJ2-5, with unresolved D. This TCR was recovered from a human donor in good health. As DNA, the CDR3 is TGCAGTGCTGACGTAGGAGAGGAGACCCAGTACTTC. Its protein is CSADVGEETQYF.